The clone carrying this TCR beta chain was recorded once. This sample stems from a study of blood T cell repertoires in COVID-19. Study overall: Acute-phase and convalescent COVID-19 samples originated in the United States, Italy and Spain. PBMCs, B-cell-depleted T cells, or T cells provided the cDNA or gDNA that made up the material.

Authors' methods: It was from reference gene primer amplification that nucleated cell counts were estimated. Generated by immunoSEQ multiplex PCR, the TCRdb table keeps only in-frame clones and is missing some. That table supplies the V and J calls and clone size; D and trimming were determined from the DNA. The table includes roughly 190,000 clones, roughly four fifths detected once. Deletions cut 1 base from V and 14 bases from J, with 29 bases between. The CDR3 runs to 17 residues. Germline CDR1 MGHRA, CDR2 YSYEKL. Specimen: peripheral blood. This chain links TRBV4-1 with TRBJ1-2; D perhaps matches TRBD1 (6 bases). The origin of this receptor is a woman aged 70-85 years with active or convalescent COVID-19. This CDR3 reads CASSQGGGAIETMARTF. DNA of the CDR3: TGCGCCAGCAGCCAAGGAGGGGGGGCGATCGAAACTATGGCTAGGACCTTC.